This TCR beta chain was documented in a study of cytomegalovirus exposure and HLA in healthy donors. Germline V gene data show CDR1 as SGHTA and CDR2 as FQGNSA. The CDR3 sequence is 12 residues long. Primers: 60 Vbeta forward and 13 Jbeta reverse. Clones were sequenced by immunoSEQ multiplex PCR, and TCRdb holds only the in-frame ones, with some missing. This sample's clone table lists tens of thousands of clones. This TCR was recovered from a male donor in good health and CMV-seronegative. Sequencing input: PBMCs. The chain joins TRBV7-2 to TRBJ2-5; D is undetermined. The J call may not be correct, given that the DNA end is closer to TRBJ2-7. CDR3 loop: CASSPRPDEQYF. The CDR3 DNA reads TGTGCCAGCAGCCCGAGGCCAGACGAGCAGTACTTC.